This TCR beta chain originates from a study of post-analysis software for immune sequencing data. Study results and caveats: TRBV segments more frequent in patients than in controls numbered roughly 5 and included TRBV5-6, TRBV5-1 and TRBV20-1. Significantly lower normalized Chao1 diversity was found in patients with multiple sclerosis relative to controls.

TCR beta cDNA libraries included unique molecular identifiers. From around 1 to 10 million T cells, 500,000 or so cDNA molecules were obtained. MiXCR, applied by TCRdb to the PCR reads, yields one record per CDR3 protein. The sample yields 740,000 or so distinct CDR3 sequences, roughly 50% seen once. With respect to this clonotype: Its antigen is as yet unknown.

This CDR3 has 16 amino acids. The ends were cut back, 6 bases at V and 0 bases at J, with 17 bases in the middle. CDR1 and CDR2 from the germline V gene are SNHLY and FYNNEI. Sequencing was carried out using blood. This clonotype was sampled from a girl between 10 and 17 years old with multiple sclerosis. The V and J genes are TRBV2 and TRBJ1-2, with D possibly being TRBD1 (5 bases). The CDR3 DNA sequence: TGTGCCAGCAGGGGAAATGGGGCAGTTACTAACTATGGCTACACCTTC. Protein product: CASRGNGAVTNYGYTF.